This T cell receptor (beta chain) was retrieved from a study of CD8+ T cells in alopecia areata (dated by TCRdb to between 2018 and 2020). Describing the broader study: To study T cell clonal expansion in alopecia areata, the researchers applied high-throughput TCRbeta sequencing to both the C3H/HeJ mouse model and human patients. Human TCRbeta sequencing covered scalp tissue and sorted CD4+ and CD8+ peripheral blood T cells from patchy and totalis/universalis alopecia areata patients and healthy controls. Scalp clonality was compared among normal scalp (n=4), patchy alopecia areata scalp (n=8), and alopecia totalis/universalis scalp (n=8). TCRbeta CDR3 regions were amplified by immunoSEQ multiplex PCR using 35 Vbeta forward and 13 Jbeta reverse primers. RNA came from the PAXgene miRNA kit for fixed scalp, the miRNeasy kit for PBMCs, and the RNeasy kit for mouse skin. The full study reports these points: Compared with normal scalp, lesional scalp had higher clonality and more expanded CD8+ clones, particularly in alopecia totalis/universalis, a pattern that suggests antigenic drive. TCR sequences shared between patients were less clear than in mice, possibly partly because of HLA diversity in the patient population. Unlike mouse skin, which is dominated by gammadelta T cells, normal human skin has resident alphabeta T cells that are also sequenced, and this complicates analysis of the scalp TCR repertoire.

In roughly five patients from the biomarker study, CD4+ cells were sorted further to obtain CD25+CD127- cells. Lesional scalp punch biopsies and peripheral blood were collected from alopecia areata patients. PBMCs were separated by density centrifugation and stained for CD3, CD4 and CD8, after which CD4+ and CD8+ T cells were sorted on a FACSAria. The untreated alopecia areata patients were recruited through a multicenter biomarker study. From its cysteine to its phenylalanine, the CDR3 spans 15 amino acids. Only the CDR3 region is kept as DNA, spanning 45 bases read in frame from base 1. The CDR1 and CDR2 encoded by the germline V gene are LGHNA and YSLEER. The junction carries 13 bases between V and J, which are trimmed by 1 base and 6 bases respectively. A remark on this clone: What this receptor recognizes is not known. Base quality data are lacking; no much larger clone is found one base away.

The library was produced with the immunoSEQ multiplex PCR assay. To provide template for TCR sequencing, every sample had RNA extracted and reverse transcribed into cDNA. First-strand cDNA was synthesized with SuperScript III using a 2:1 mix of oligo-dT and random hexamers. A synthetic immune receptor repertoire was used to measure amplification bias, and any remaining bias was corrected computationally. In the authors' own workflow: Raw reads were preprocessed to remove errors, and CDR3 was defined according to IMGT conventions as the region from the conserved cysteine to phenylalanine. To get clonality, Shannon entropy was normalized by log2 of the number of productive unique TCRs and the result was subtracted from 1. CD4 or CD8 identity of scalp clones was inferred by cross-referencing scalp TCRbeta sequences with sorted blood CD4 and CD8 repertoires. Imported from immuneACCESS, the table was reduced by TCRdb to in-frame sequences with V and J called. These copies leave out some clones; in studies compared against another copy, an unresolved V gene accounts for under half, and the cause of the remainder is not known. The V and J calls and clone size are taken from that table; D and trimming were inferred from the DNA. The table for this sample lists roughly 20,000 clones; around 62% of them were counted only once. The ten largest clonotypes hold 4.5% of the sample.

Sequenced material: CD4+ Tregs sorted from blood. This receptor was taken from a human donor with alopecia areata. The rearranged segments are TRBV4-3 and TRBJ2-4; the D gene is perhaps TRBD1, from 5 matching bases. The DNA is TGCGCCAGCAGCCAAGGTCAGGACACGGGAAACATTCAGTACTTC. This gives the protein CASSQGQDTGNIQYF.